Listed below are T cell receptor beta chains from one sample, sequenced in a study of siplizumab effects on memory and regulatory T cells. Only in-frame clones appear in the TCRdb table, and some are missing; sequencing was by immunoSEQ multiplex PCR. The profile covers some 87,000 clones, with 90% appearing a single time and about 15% taken by the ten largest. Sequencing was done on a sample of CD4+ T cells sorted from blood. These receptors originate from a human donor in good health. Each CDR3 is given with its conserved first and last residue. D genes are given only for firm matches. Part of the rows lack a size; the others show once, few, many or a class for expanded clones.

V	J	D	size	CDR3	DNA
TRBV9	TRBJ2-7	-	-	CASSLYQIGGIGEQYF	TGTGCCAGCAGCCTATACCAAATTGGAGGGATAGGCGAGCAGTACTTC
TRBV19	TRBJ2-7	-	-	CAGQSCGSEQYF	TGTGCCGGGCAGTCTTGTGGGAGCGAGCAGTACTTC
TRBV6-1	TRBJ2-7	-	-	CASSEGQYSYEQYF	TGTGCCAGCAGTGAAGGCCAGTACTCCTACGAGCAGTACTTC
TRBV28	TRBJ2-4	TRBD2	-	CASTLGGALAKNIQYF	TGTGCCAGCACGCTCGGGGGGGCCTTAGCCAAAAACATTCAGTACTTC
TRBV11-2	TRBJ2-3	TRBD2	-	CASSLDGRLTDTQYF	TGTGCCAGCAGCTTAGACGGGAGGCTCACAGATACGCAGTATTTT
TRBV18	TRBJ2-1	TRBD2	-	CASSPRTSGIYNEQFF	TGTGCCAGCTCACCGCGGACTAGCGGGATCTACAATGAGCAGTTCTTC
TRBV18	TRBJ1-3	-	-	CASSPQTASSGNTIYF	TGTGCCAGCTCACCCCAGACAGCCAGCTCTGGAAACACCATATATTTT
TRBV10-3	TRBJ1-2	TRBD1	few	CAISESTGSGGYTF	TGTGCCATCAGTGAGTCGACAGGGTCGGGAGGCTACACCTTC
TRBV5-1	TRBJ2-5	TRBD2	-	CASSLAAGGPGETQYF	TGCGCCAGCAGCTTGGCAGCGGGAGGGCCGGGTGAGACCCAGTACTTC
TRBV29-1	TRBJ2-5	TRBD1	-	CSARQGAETQYF	TGCAGCGCCAGACAGGGTGCGGAGACCCAGTACTTC
TRBV5-1	TRBJ2-7	TRBD1	once	CASSLTGREQYF	TGCGCCAGCAGCCTGACAGGGCGCGAGCAGTACTTC
TRBV2	TRBJ2-7	-	-	CASSEARTMEQYF	TGTGCCAGCAGTGAAGCCAGGACGATGGAGCAGTACTTC
TRBV11-3	TRBJ2-5	-	-	CASSLQGRGRNRETQYF	TGTGCCAGCAGCTTACAGGGTAGAGGGAGAAATCGAGAGACCCAGTACTTC
TRBV5-1	TRBJ2-3	TRBD1	-	CASSLDRGVMVPDTQYF	TGCGCCAGCAGCTTGGACAGGGGAGTAATGGTGCCAGATACGCAGTATTTT
TRBV14	TRBJ2-3	TRBD2	-	CASSPLLAGGPDTQYF	TGTGCCAGCAGCCCCCTACTAGCGGGAGGCCCAGATACGCAGTATTTT
TRBV6-1	TRBJ2-2	TRBD1	-	CASSWTGPGELFF	TGTGCCAGCAGTTGGACAGGGCCCGGGGAGCTGTTTTTT
TRBV18	TRBJ2-7	-	-	CASSTGNVYEQYF	TGTGCCAGCTCAACGGGTAACGTCTACGAGCAGTACTTC
TRBV4-3	TRBJ2-1	-	-	CASSPGPHNEQFF	TGCGCCAGCAGCCCCGGGCCCCACAATGAGCAGTTCTTC
TRBV14	TRBJ2-5	-	once	CASSQDLGVTQYF	TGTGCCAGCAGCCAAGATCTGGGAGTGACCCAGTACTTC
TRBV6-5	TRBJ2-2	-	-	CASSYSLTGELFF	TGTGCCAGCAGTTACTCCCTCACCGGGGAGCTGTTTTTT